Below, 4 T cell receptor beta chains from the same sample are listed, as sequenced in a study of regulatory T cells in long-lasting Graves disease. Described time point: newly diagnosed GD, antithyroid drugs for less than 3 months. From PBMCs, RNA was extracted and then used to make the TCR library. Sequencing libraries for TCR beta were prepared with iRepertoire HTBI primers and Arm-PCR of CDR3 regions. Each CDR3 protein gets one entry after TCRdb re-called the multiplex PCR reads with MiXCR. The sample has almost 450,000 distinct CDR3 sequences; roughly 17% are singletons. The sample was also reused in another study, on T cells in Graves' hyperthyroidism and ophthalmopathy.

The material sequenced was peripheral blood mononuclear cells (PBMCs), taken at new diagnosis, from a patient treated with antithyroid drugs. These receptors were collected from a woman younger than 45 with Graves disease.

Ten or more counts support this clonotype. The V call is TRBV11-2, the J call TRBJ2-1; no clear D gene. Trimming left V 5 bases short and J 0 bases short, with 32 bases between. This CDR3 comprises 22 residues. Looked up from germline, CDR1 is SGHAT and CDR2 is FQNNGV. As DNA, the CDR3 is TGTGCCAGCAGCCCGTATCCGAGCTCTTGGGTTTACGATGATATCTCCTACAATGAGCAGTTCTTC. It codes for CASSPYPSSWVYDDISYNEQFF.

This clonotype came up many times. The chain's CDR3 is CASREGALTDTQYF. CDR3 nucleotide sequence: TGTGCCAGCAGGGAGGGGGCCCTCACAGATACGCAGTATTTT. The V and J genes are TRBV3-1 and TRBJ2-3; D might be TRBD1 (7 bases). Trimming cost V 6 bases and J 2 bases, with 12 bases left between them. The germline V gene has CDR1 LGHDT and CDR2 YNNKEL (reference sequence). CDR3 length: 14 amino acids.

This clonotype was picked up many times. This chain links TRBV7-2 with TRBJ2-3; D gene uncertain. Deletions cut 5 bases from V and 3 bases from J, with 12 bases between. The germline CDR1 and CDR2 sequences are SGHTA and FQGNSA. CDR3 size: 14 residues. The CDR3 sequence is CASSHGSVTDTQYF. The CDR3 coding sequence is TGTGCCAGCAGCCACGGATCAGTTACAGATACGCAGTATTTT.

J is TRBJ2-7 and V is TRBV15, with 10 bases fitting TRBD2. V dropped 3 bases and J dropped 9; count of bases not matched to a gene: 11. This CDR3 is 15 amino acids long. Germline assignment: CDR1 LNHNV and CDR2 YYDKDF (reference sequence). The CDR3 DNA reads as TGTGCCACCAGCAGCTTAGCGGGAGGATTCAATGGGCAGTACTTC. It encodes CATSSLAGGFNGQYF.